This record looks at one TCR beta chain sequence and its context. Assay: immunoSEQ multiplex PCR; the TCRdb copy retains only in-frame clones and omits some. This sample has about 350,000 clones, with more than 75% found just once. Participant-given clinical history determined each cohort assignment. Recovered participants had two consecutive negative NP/OP PCR tests, healthcare professional clearance, or symptom resolution. The data originate from a study of blood T cell repertoires in COVID-19. Across the study: Material from acute and convalescent COVID-19 was sourced from the United States, Italy and Spain. In each case, the material was cDNA or gDNA derived from T cells, B-cell-depleted T cells, or PBMCs.

Germline V gene sequence: CDR1 ENHRY, CDR2 SYGVKD. The CDR3 totals 19 residues. The V gene end was trimmed by 11 bases and the J gene end by 0 bases; junction bases not matched to a gene: 22. The chain couples TRBV10-3 to TRBJ1-2, with 9 bases fitting TRBD1. Sequenced material: PBMCs or T cells enriched from blood (not recorded which). The TCR was taken from a woman aged 25-40 years who had recovered from COVID-19. DNA for the CDR3: TGTGCCGCACAGGGTCTGACAGGGGGGAAGGGCACGGCTAACTATGGCTACACCTTC. It encodes CAAQGLTGGKGTANYGYTF.